This record covers a single T cell receptor (beta chain). The antigen it recognizes is unknown. No base-level quality is on record; no much larger clone is a single base apart. These data are taken from a study of human CD4 T cells and Enterobacteriaceae (TCRdb year 2020). What the research found in general, with its limitations: Ex vivo, broadly cross-reactive clonotypes appeared more expanded than specific ones, with about 55% of the 19 and about 60% of the 34 in the top 5%. The reactivity of ex vivo clonotypes was inferred solely by matching the nucleotide sequences of those clonotypes to CFSE-low cultures from the same donors.

V is cut by 0 bases and J by 5 bases, and the space between the germline ends is 14 bases. Per the germline V gene, SGHRS is the CDR1 and YFSETQ is the CDR2. From the cysteine through the phenylalanine, the CDR3 covers 16 amino acids. The sequence is cut down to CDR3 DNA, 48 bases in frame from base 1. Deep-level sequencing was performed on ex vivo total memory CD4+ samples, with a detection sensitivity of one cell in 200,000. The QIAamp DNA Micro Kit was used to extract genomic DNA from cell pellets, and spectrophotometry was used to check the quantity and purity of the genomic DNA. Amplification of TCR Vbeta CDR3 regions was performed with the immunoSEQ multiplex PCR assay. The Illumina HiSeq platform was used to sequence the amplicons. The retrieved sequences were 87 nucleotides long and included the CDR3 region. In the paper's pipeline: A unique productive TCR Vbeta nucleotide sequence was defined as a clonotype and was quantified by productive template frequency from ImmunoSEQ Analyzer V3.0. A threshold at the top 5th percentile of each frequency-ranked repertoire was used to define expanded clonotypes. The R package fossil was used to compute repertoire overlap as Chao-Jaccard, and the R package MASS was used to visualize the overlap by nonmetric multidimensional scaling. The immuneACCESS repertoire file appears here via TCRdb, limited to in-frame rearrangements. These files lack a portion of the clones; in checked studies, under half of the deficit traces to unresolved V genes, and the cause of the others is not known. V and J calls and clone size are as listed in that table; D and trimming were resolved from the DNA. This sample is represented by under 35,000 clones; approximately 84% of them were singletons. Jointly, the top ten make up around 1.7% of the sample.

Memory CD4+ T cells were FACS-sorted on a FACSAria III to over 95% purity as all CD4+ cells other than CD45RA+CCR7+CD95- naive cells. Blood from healthy donors came from blood donation centers in Switzerland. Total CD4+ T cells and monocytes were enriched by positive selection with CD4 and CD14 magnetic microbeads. CD8+, CD14+, CD16+, CD56+, CD19+ and CD25-bright cells were excluded before sorting. To assess in vivo expansion of bacteria-reactive clonotypes, total memory CD4+ T cells from a couple of blood donors were sequenced directly ex vivo. Isolation of peripheral blood mononuclear cells from donor blood was performed with Ficoll-Paque Plus.

The chain links TRBV5-1 with TRBJ2-2; a weak D assignment points to TRBD2 (5 bases agree). This clonotype was sampled from a human donor in good health. The sample consisted of memory CD4+ T cells from blood. The sample's cell subset or site label is to be understood as: total memory CD4 T cells sorted directly ex vivo, unstimulated. The CDR3 sequence is CASSLELREGTGELFF. The bases are TGCGCCAGCAGCTTGGAGTTGAGGGAAGGAACCGGGGAGCTGTTTTTT.